The source of this TCR beta chain is a study of blood T cell repertoires in COVID-19. Germline V gene lookup returns CDR1 LNHDA and CDR2 SQIVND (reference sequence). This CDR3 has 15 amino acids. V lost 3 bases and J lost 0, with 9 bases in between. TCRdb's table, derived via immunoSEQ multiplex PCR, lists solely in-frame clones and lacks some. The data contain about 300,000 clones, less than 85% of them singletons. The TCR sequence derives from a woman between 25 and 40 years old who had been exposed to COVID-19. This rearrangement joins TRBV19 to TRBJ1-3; weak D call: TRBD1 (5 bases). Material: PBMCs or T cells enriched from blood (not recorded which). The CDR3 nucleotides are TGTGCCAGTAGTATTCCCGGGGGCTCTGGAAACACCATATATTTT. This gives the protein CASSIPGGSGNTIYF.